These 16 T cell receptor beta chains share one sample of origin, sequenced in a study of blood T cell repertoires in COVID-19. The data were produced by immunoSEQ multiplex PCR, yet TCRdb's version contains in-frame clones alone and is incomplete. The sample has fewer than 250,000 clones; about 86% are singletons. Sequencing was carried out using PBMCs or T cells enriched from blood (not recorded which). Receptors were obtained from a woman aged 50 to 65 with acute COVID-19.

Only one count was recorded for this clone. This specimen includes other DNA sequences encoding the same CDR3. This rearrangement joins TRBV27 to TRBJ2-7, with TRBD2 matching over 10 bases. V shed 5 bases, J shed 4 bases, and the junction held 5 bases outside the gene matches. The CDR3 covers 14 residues. CDR1 is MNHEY and CDR2 is SMNVEV in the germline V gene (reference sequence). CDR3 sequence (DNA): TGTGCCAGCAGTCCAGGACTAGCGGTTTACGAGCAGTACTTC. This encodes CASSPGLAVYEQYF.

This clone was detected once. The V call is TRBV27, the J call TRBJ2-7; D is unclear. Germline V gives CDR1 MNHEY, CDR2 SMNVEV (reference sequence). Trimming cost V 8 bases and J 3 bases, with 14 bases left between them. The CDR3 is made up of 13 amino acids. The CDR3 DNA is TGTGCCAGCCCGTCGCTGAGTATCTACGAGCAGTACTTC. This encodes CASPSLSIYEQYF.

This rearrangement joins TRBV27 to TRBJ2-3; 9 bases agree with TRBD1. CDR1 and CDR2 (germline): MNHEY, SMNVEV (reference sequence). Trimming at V came to 5 bases and at J to 7 bases, leaving 7 bases not matched to a gene. CDR3 length equals 14 residues. CDR3 coding DNA: TGTGCCAGCAGTCAGGGGACAGGGTTATATACGCAGTATTTT. As protein: CASSQGTGLYTQYF.

Only one count was recorded for this clone. V gene TRBV4-1 combines with J gene TRBJ2-1; a weak D match, TRBD2 (5 bases). In germline, CDR1 is MGHRA, CDR2 YSYEKL. This CDR3 is built from 13 residues. V lost 2 bases and J lost 7, with 9 bases in between. CDR3 nucleotide sequence: TGCGCCAGCAGCCAAAGGAGGAGTAATGAGCAGTTCTTC. Translated: CASSQRRSNEQFF.

The chain employs TRBV5-4 and TRBJ2-1; D is possibly TRBD1 (6 bases). This CDR3 is built from 15 residues. The V end lost 7 bases, the J end lost 4 bases, and 18 bases lay between the germline ends. CDR1 SGHNT and CDR2 YYREEE come from the germline V gene (reference sequence). CDR3 protein: CASEKKGQGYNEQFF. The CDR3 DNA follows: TGTGCCAGCGAGAAAAAGGGGCAGGGGTACAATGAGCAGTTCTTC.

This clone was detected only a few times. The V and J genes are TRBV7-6 and TRBJ1-2, with D possibly matching TRBD1 (6 bases). Germline loops: CDR1 SGHVS, CDR2 FNYEAQ. The CDR3 loop spans 12 amino acids. The V and J ends lost 3 bases and 7 bases respectively, with 9 bases between them. CDR3 residues: CASSLGACGYTF. In DNA, the CDR3 is TGTGCCAGCAGCTTGGGGGCGTGTGGCTACACCTTC.

This chain uses TRBV9 with TRBJ1-5, with 8 bases lining up with TRBD1. This CDR3 is built from 15 residues. Germline V CDR1 and CDR2: SGDLS, YYNGEE. V was clipped by 2 bases and J by 7 bases; unmatched bases: 8. The DNA of the CDR3 is TGTGCCAGCAGCGTTTCAGGGGGCGCGTTCCAGCCCCAGCATTTT. Translated: CASSVSGGAFQPQHF.

The chain has TRBV7-6 and TRBJ2-7; 9 nucleotides align to TRBD2. The CDR3 runs 15 residues. V was clipped by 4 bases and J by 2 bases; unmatched bases: 6. Germline V gene sequence: CDR1 SGHVS, CDR2 FNYEAQ. This CDR3 reads CASSSEASGTYEQYF. DNA of the CDR3: TGTGCCAGCAGCTCAGAGGCTAGCGGGACCTACGAGCAGTACTTC.

The rearrangement links TRBV15 to TRBJ2-3, with TRBD1 matching over 9 bases. Germline CDR1 LNHNV, CDR2 YYDKDF (reference sequence). This CDR3 contains 17 residues. The V and J ends lost 9 bases and 1 base, in that order; junction bases with no gene match: 14. In nucleotides, the CDR3 is TGTGCCACTAGAACAGGGGGCGTTGTAATTGGCACAGATACGCAGTATTTT. It encodes CATRTGGVVIGTDTQYF.

This sequence joins TRBV7-9 and TRBJ2-3, with TRBD2 matching 8 bases. The CDR3 covers 15 residues. V was pared by 5 bases and J by 5 bases, with 9 bases of the junction left unmatched. Looked up from germline, CDR1 is SEHNR and CDR2 is FQNEAQ (reference sequence). CDR3 amino acids: CASSPRGAGEDTQYF. The CDR3 nucleotides are TGTGCCAGCAGCCCGCGGGGGGCGGGAGAAGATACGCAGTATTTT.

In this sample, this clone turned up a few times. V gene TRBV7-9 combines with J gene TRBJ2-1, with 9 nucleotides matching TRBD1. J was trimmed by 6 bases and V by 0 bases; bases with no gene match: 12. Germline assignment: CDR1 SEHNR and CDR2 FQNEAQ (reference sequence). The CDR3 consists of 18 residues. CDR3 sequence reads: CASSLAGAGTGTPNEQFF. Written as DNA, the CDR3 is TGTGCCAGCAGCTTAGCTGGAGCCGGGACAGGGACCCCCAATGAGCAGTTCTTC.

This rearrangement joins TRBV21-1 to TRBJ1-5; the table assigns TRBD1, which was not confirmed against the DNA. TRBV21-1 is a listed pseudogene. The CDR3 totals 16 residues. The CDR3 spells CASSPPGTVGNQPQHF. The CDR3 DNA sequence: TGTGCCAGCAGCCCCCCCGGGACAGTGGGCAATCAGCCCCAGCATTTT.

This clone was counted between two and nine times. The genes are TRBV7-6 and TRBJ2-5, with TRBD2 matching over 7 bases. Unmatched junction bases numbered 3, after V lost 2 bases and J lost 3 bases. Germline CDR1 and CDR2: SGHVS and FNYEAQ. The CDR3 contains 14 residues. DNA for the CDR3: TGTGCCAGCAGCTTAATGACTAGCAAAGAGACCCAGTACTTC. Encoded protein: CASSLMTSKETQYF.

V usage is TRBV5-5 and J usage is TRBJ1-6; TRBD1 aligns across 8 bases. Germline V lookup: CDR1 SGHKS, CDR2 YYEKEE (reference sequence). The CDR3 length is 16 residues. V lost 4 bases and J lost 1; bases outside the gene matches: 4. CDR3 in amino acids: CASSPGQGSYNSPLHF. CDR3 nucleotide sequence: TGTGCCAGCAGCCCTGGACAGGGTTCCTATAATTCACCCCTCCACTTT.

The chain links TRBV6-5 to TRBJ2-2; the D gene is possibly TRBD1 (5 bases). Trimming removed 4 bases from V and 1 base from J, with 13 bases in between. The CDR3 is 16 amino acids. In germline, CDR1 is MNHEY, CDR2 SVGAGI. The CDR3 is CASSFYRIRNTGELFF. CDR3 nucleotide sequence: TGTGCCAGCAGTTTCTACAGGATAAGGAACACCGGGGAGCTGTTTTTT.

The chain has TRBV30 and TRBJ1-2; a possible D gene is TRBD1 (6 bases). The germline CDR1 and CDR2 sequences are GTSNPN and SVGIG (reference sequence). The CDR3 loop spans 14 amino acids. Between the trimmed V and J ends, which lost 2 bases and 8 bases, there was a span of 18 bases. CDR3 protein: CAWSPHPGAGGYTF. CDR3 bases: TGTGCCTGGAGTCCACATCCAGGGGCTGGCGGCTACACCTTC.